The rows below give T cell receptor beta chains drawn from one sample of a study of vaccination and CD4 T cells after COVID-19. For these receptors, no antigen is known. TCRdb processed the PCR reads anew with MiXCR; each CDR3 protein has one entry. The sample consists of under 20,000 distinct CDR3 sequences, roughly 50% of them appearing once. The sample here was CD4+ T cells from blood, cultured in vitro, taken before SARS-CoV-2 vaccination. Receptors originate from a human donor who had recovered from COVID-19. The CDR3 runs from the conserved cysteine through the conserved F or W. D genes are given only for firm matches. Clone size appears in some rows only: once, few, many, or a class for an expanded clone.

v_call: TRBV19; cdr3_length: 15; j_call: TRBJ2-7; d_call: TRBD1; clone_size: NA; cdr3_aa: CASSIGGTGSYEQYF; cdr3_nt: TGTGCCAGTAGTATAGGAGGGACAGGGTCCTACGAGCAGTACTTC
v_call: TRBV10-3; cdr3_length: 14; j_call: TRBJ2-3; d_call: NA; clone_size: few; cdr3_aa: CAIRGTASTDTQYF; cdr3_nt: TGTGCCATCAGGGGTACGGCTAGCACAGATACGCAGTATTTT
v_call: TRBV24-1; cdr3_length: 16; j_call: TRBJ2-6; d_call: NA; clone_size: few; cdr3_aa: CATSDPTGSGANVLTF; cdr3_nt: TGTGCCACCAGTGATCCCACAGGCTCTGGGGCCAACGTCCTGACTTTC
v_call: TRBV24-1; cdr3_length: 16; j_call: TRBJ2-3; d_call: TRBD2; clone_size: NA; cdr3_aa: CATSARGRGDQHTQYF; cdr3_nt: TGTGCCACCAGCGCTCGCGGGAGAGGGGACCAACATACGCAGTATTTT
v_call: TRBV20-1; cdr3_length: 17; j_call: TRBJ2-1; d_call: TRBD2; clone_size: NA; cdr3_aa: CSARVLAGASSYNEQFF; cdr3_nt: TGCAGTGCTAGGGTACTAGCGGGTGCAAGCTCCTACAATGAGCAGTTCTTC
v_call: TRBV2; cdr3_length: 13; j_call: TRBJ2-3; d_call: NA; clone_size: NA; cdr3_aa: CASNLLGPDTQYF; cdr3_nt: TGTGCCAGCAATCTGCTAGGCCCAGATACGCAGTATTTT
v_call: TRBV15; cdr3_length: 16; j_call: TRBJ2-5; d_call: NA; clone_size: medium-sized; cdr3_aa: CATSSALRGSGETQYF; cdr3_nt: TGTGCCACCAGCAGCGCCCTAAGGGGCAGCGGCGAGACCCAGTACTTC
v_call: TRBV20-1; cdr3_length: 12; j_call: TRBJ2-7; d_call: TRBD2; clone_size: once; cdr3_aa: CSARLAGYEQYF; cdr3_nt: TGCAGTGCTAGACTAGCGGGCTACGAGCAGTACTTC
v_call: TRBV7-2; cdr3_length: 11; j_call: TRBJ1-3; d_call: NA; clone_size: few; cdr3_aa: CASAKGNTIYF; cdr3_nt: TGTGCCAGCGCTAAGGGAAACACCATATATTTT
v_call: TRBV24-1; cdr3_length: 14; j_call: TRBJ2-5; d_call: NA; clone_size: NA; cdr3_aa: CATIGYQGGETQYF; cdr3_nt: TGTGCCACCATCGGCTATCAGGGGGGGGAGACCCAGTACTTC
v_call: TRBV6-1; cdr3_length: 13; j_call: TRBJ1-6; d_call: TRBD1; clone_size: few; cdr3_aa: CASARDRLSPLHF; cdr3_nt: TGTGCCAGCGCTAGGGACAGACTTTCACCCCTCCACTTT
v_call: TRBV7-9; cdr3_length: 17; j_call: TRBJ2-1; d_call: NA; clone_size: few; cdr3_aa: CASSLGLGGGWGLEQFF; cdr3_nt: TGTGCCAGCAGCTTAGGTTTAGGGGGGGGATGGGGCCTCGAGCAGTTCTTC
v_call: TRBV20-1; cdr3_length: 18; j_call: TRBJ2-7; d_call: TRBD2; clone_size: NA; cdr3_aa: CSAKDMGLAFGSSYEQYF; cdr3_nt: TGCAGTGCTAAAGACATGGGACTAGCTTTTGGAAGCTCCTACGAGCAGTACTTC
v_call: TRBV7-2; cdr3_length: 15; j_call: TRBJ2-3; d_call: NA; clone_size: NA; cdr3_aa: CASSPIWDRTDTQYF; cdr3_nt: TGTGCCAGCAGCCCGATCTGGGACCGCACAGATACGCAGTATTTT
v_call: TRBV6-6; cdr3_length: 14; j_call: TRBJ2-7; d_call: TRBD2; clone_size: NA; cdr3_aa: CASSYGGGVDEQYF; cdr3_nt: TGTGCCAGCAGTTACGGGGGGGGAGTCGACGAGCAGTACTTC
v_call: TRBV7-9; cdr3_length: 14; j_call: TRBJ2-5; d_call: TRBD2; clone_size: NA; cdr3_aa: CASSFPGLAETQYF; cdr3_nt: TGTGCCAGCAGCTTCCCGGGACTAGCGGAGACCCAGTACTTC
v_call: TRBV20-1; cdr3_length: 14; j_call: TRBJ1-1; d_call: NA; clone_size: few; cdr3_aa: CSARAARVSFEAFF; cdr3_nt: TGCAGTGCTAGAGCTGCACGCGTATCATTCGAAGCTTTCTTT
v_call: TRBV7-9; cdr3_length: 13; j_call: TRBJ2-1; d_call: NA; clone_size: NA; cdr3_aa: CASQRASGNEQFF; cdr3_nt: TGTGCCAGCCAAAGGGCCAGTGGCAATGAGCAGTTCTTC
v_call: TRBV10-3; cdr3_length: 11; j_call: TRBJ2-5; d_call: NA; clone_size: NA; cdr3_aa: CAISTEETQYF; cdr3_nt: TGTGCCATCAGTACAGAGGAGACCCAGTACTTC
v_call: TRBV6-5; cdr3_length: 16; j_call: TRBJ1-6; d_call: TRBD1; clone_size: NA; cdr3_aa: CASSYKPTGSNSPLHF; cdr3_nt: TGTGCCAGCAGTTACAAACCGACAGGGTCAAATTCACCCCTCCACTTT
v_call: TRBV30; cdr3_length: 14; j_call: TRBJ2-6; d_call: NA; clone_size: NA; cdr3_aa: CAWSQYRGANVLTF; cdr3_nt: TGTGCCTGGAGTCAGTACCGTGGGGCCAACGTCCTGACTTTC
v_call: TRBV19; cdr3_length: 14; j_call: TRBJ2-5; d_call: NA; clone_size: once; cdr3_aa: CASSMVGGQETQYF; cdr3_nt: TGTGCCAGTAGTATGGTCGGGGGACAAGAGACCCAGTACTTC
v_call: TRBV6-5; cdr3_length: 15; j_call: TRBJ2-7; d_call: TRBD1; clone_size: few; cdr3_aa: CASSYLRDRAPEQYF; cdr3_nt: TGTGCCAGCAGTTACCTAAGGGACAGGGCCCCCGAGCAGTACTTC
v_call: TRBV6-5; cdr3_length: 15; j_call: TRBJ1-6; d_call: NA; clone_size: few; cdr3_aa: CASSYSSYTNSPLHF; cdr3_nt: TGTGCCAGCAGTTACTCGAGCTACACAAATTCACCCCTCCACTTT
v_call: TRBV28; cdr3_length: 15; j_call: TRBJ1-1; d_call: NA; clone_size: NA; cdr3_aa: CASSFSAGVGTEAFF; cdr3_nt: TGTGCCAGCAGTTTTTCTGCAGGGGTAGGCACTGAAGCTTTCTTT
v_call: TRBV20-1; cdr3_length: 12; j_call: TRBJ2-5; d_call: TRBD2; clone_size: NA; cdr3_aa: CSALAVQETQYF; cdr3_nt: TGCAGTGCGCTAGCGGTACAAGAGACCCAGTACTTC
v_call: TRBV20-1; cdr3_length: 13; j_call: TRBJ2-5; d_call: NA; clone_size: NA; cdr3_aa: CSACDSSGETQYF; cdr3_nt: TGCAGTGCTTGCGACTCCTCGGGGGAGACCCAGTACTTC
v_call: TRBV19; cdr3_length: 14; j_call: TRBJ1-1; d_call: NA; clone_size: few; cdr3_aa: CASSLTQGSTEAFF; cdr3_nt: TGTGCCAGTAGTCTCACTCAGGGGTCCACTGAAGCTTTCTTT
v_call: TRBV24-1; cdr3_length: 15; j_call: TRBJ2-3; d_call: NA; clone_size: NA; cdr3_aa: CATSDPGVSTDTQYF; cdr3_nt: TGTGCCACCAGTGATCCGGGGGTAAGCACAGATACGCAGTATTTT
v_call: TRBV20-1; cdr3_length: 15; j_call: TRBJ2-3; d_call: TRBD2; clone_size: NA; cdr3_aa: CSARDPAGPTDTQYF; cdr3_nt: TGCAGTGCTAGAGATCCAGCGGGACCCACAGATACGCAGTATTTT
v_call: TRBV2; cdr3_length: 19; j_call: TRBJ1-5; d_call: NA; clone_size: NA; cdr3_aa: CASSELLGRGFGSNQPQHF; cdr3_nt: TGTGCCAGCAGTGAACTTCTGGGCCGAGGGTTCGGGAGCAATCAGCCCCAGCATTTT
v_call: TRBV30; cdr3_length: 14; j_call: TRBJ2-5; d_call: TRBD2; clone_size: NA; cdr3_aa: CAWTGLAGGETQYF; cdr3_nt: TGTGCCTGGACGGGACTAGCGGGAGGAGAGACCCAGTACTTC
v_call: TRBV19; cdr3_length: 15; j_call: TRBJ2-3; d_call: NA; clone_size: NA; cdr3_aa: CASSPEPGGTDTQYF; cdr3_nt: TGTGCCAGTAGTCCGGAACCCGGGGGCACAGATACGCAGTATTTT
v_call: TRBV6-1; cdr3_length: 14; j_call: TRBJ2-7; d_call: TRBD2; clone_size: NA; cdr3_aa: CASRVAGGLYEQYF; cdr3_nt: TGTGCCAGCAGAGTAGCGGGAGGCCTCTACGAGCAGTACTTC
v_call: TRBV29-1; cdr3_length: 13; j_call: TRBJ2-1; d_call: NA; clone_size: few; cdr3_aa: CSVEFFYRGAAVF; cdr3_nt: TGCAGCGTTGAGTTCTTTTACCGGGGGGCGGCGGTCTTC
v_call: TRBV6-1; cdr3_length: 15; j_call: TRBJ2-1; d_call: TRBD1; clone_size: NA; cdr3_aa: CASRSGTGSYNEQFF; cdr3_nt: TGTGCCAGCAGATCCGGGACAGGGTCCTACAATGAGCAGTTCTTC
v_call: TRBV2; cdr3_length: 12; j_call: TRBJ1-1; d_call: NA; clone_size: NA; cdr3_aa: CASSEGPREAFF; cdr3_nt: TGTGCCAGCAGTGAAGGCCCCAGGGAAGCTTTCTTT
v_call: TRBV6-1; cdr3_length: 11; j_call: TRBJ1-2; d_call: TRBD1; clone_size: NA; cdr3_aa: CASSDRDGYTF; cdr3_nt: TGTGCCAGCAGCGACAGGGACGGCTACACCTTC
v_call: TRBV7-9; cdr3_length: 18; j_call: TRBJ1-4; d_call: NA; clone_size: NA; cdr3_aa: CASSPARRGGWANEKLFF; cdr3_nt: TGTGCCAGCAGTCCAGCCCGCAGGGGCGGATGGGCTAATGAAAAACTGTTTTTT
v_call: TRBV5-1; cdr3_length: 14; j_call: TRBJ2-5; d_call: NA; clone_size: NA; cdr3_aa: CASSSQGGEETQYF; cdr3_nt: TGCGCCAGCAGCTCACAGGGGGGGGAAGAGACCCAGTACTTC
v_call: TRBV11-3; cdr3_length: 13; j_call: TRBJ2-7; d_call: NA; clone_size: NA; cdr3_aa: CASSLGGDYEQYF; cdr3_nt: TGTGCCAGCAGCTTAGGGGGCGACTACGAGCAGTACTTC
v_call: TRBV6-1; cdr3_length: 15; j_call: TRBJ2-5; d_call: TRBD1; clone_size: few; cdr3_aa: CASSATGTAVETQYF; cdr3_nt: TGTGCCAGCAGTGCTACCGGGACAGCGGTTGAGACCCAGTACTTC
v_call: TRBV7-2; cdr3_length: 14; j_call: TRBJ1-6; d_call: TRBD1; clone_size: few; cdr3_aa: CASTQGQGLTPLHF; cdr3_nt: TGTGCCAGCACCCAGGGACAGGGATTGACACCCCTCCACTTT
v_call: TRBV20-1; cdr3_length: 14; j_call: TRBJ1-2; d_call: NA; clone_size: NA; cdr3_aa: CSARDLGVSGGYTF; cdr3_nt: TGCAGTGCTAGAGATCTTGGAGTATCGGGCGGCTACACCTTC
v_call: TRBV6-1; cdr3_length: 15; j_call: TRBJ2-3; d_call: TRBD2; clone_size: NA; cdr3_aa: CASSRSGSPADTQYF; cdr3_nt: TGTGCCAGCAGTCGTAGCGGGAGTCCCGCGGATACGCAGTATTTT
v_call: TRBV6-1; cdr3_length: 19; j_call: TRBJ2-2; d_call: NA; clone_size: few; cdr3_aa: CASRKGGRQTGWRAGELFF; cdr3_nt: TGTGCCAGCCGTAAAGGGGGCAGACAAACAGGGTGGAGGGCCGGGGAGCTGTTTTTT
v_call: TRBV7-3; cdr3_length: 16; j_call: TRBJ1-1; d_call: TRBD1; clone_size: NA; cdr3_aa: CASSPMPGTVNTEAFF; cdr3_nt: TGTGCCAGCAGCCCCATGCCCGGGACAGTGAACACTGAAGCTTTCTTT
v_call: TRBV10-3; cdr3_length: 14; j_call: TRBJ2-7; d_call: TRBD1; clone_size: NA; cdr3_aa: CAIGTGAQSYEQYF; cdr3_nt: TGTGCCATCGGGACAGGGGCACAATCCTACGAGCAGTACTTC
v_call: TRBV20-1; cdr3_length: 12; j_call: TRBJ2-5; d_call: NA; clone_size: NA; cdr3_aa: CSASGGQLTQYF; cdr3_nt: TGCAGTGCTAGCGGGGGGCAATTGACCCAGTACTTC
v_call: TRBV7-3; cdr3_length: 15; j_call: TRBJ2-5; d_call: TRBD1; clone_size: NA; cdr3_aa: CASRPGQGAGETQYF; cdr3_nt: TGTGCCAGCAGACCCGGACAGGGGGCTGGAGAGACCCAGTACTTC
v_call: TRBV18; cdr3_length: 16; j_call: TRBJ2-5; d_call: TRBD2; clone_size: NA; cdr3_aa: CASSPLKTSQAETQYF; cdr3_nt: TGTGCCAGCTCACCCTTGAAGACTAGCCAGGCCGAGACCCAGTACTTC
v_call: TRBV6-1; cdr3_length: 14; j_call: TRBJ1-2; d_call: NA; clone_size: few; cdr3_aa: CASSVSGGNDGYTF; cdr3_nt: TGTGCCAGCAGTGTCAGTGGGGGGAACGATGGCTACACCTTC
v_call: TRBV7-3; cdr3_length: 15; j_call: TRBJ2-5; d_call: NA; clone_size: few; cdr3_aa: CASSLGGAYQETQYF; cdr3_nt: TGTGCCAGCAGCTTAGGAGGGGCGTACCAAGAGACCCAGTACTTC
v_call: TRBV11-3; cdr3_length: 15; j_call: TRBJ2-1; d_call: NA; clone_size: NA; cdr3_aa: CASSIRGAANNEQFF; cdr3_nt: TGTGCCAGCAGCATTCGGGGGGCTGCGAACAATGAGCAGTTCTTC
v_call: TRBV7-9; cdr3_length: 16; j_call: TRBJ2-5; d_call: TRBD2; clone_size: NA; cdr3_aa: CASSFGREYLSETQYF; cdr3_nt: TGTGCCAGCAGCTTTGGGCGGGAGTATCTCTCAGAGACCCAGTACTTC